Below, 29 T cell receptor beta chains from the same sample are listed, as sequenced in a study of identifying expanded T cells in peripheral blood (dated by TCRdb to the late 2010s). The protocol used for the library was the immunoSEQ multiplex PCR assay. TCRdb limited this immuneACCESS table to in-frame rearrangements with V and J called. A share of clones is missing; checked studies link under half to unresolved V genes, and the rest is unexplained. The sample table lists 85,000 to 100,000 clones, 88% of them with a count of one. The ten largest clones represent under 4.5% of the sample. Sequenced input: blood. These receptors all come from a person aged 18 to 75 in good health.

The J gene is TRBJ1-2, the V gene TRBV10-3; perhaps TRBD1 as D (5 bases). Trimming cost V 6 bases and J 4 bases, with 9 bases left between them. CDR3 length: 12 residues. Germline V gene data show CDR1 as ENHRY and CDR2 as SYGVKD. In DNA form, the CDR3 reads TGTGCCATCAGCAGGGAGAGCTATGGCTACACCTTC. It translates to CAISRESYGYTF.

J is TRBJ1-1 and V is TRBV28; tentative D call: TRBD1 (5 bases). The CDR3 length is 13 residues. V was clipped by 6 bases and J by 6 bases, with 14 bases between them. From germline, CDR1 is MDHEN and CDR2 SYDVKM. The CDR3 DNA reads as TGTGCCAGCAGCCACTATGACAGAGCTGAAGCTTTCTTT. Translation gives CASSHYDRAEAFF.

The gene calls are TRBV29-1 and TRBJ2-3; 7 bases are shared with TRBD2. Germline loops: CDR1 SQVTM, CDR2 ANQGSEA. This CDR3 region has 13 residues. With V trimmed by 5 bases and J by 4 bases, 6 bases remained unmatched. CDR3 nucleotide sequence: TGCAGCGTTTTGACGGGGAGGGCAGATACGCAGTATTTT. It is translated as CSVLTGRADTQYF.

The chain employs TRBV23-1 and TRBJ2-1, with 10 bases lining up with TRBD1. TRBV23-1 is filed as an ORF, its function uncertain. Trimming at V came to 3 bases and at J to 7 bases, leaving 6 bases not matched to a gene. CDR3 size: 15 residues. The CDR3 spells CASSQGGTGANEQFF. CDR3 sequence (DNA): TGCGCCAGCAGTCAGGGCGGGACAGGGGCAAATGAGCAGTTCTTC.

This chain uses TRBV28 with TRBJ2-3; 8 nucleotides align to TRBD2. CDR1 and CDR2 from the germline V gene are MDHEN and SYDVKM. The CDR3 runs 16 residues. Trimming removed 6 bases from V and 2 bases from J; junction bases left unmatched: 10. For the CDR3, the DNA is TGTGCCAGCAGCGCCCGCGCGGGGGGAATCACAGATACGCAGTATTTT. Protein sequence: CASSARAGGITDTQYF. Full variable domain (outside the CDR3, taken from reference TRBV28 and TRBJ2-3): DVKVTQSSRYLVKRTGEKVFLECVQDMDHENMFWYRQDPGLGLRLIYFSYDVKMKEKGDIPEGYSVSREKKERFSLILESASTNQTSMYLCASSARAGGITDTQYFGPGTRLTVL.

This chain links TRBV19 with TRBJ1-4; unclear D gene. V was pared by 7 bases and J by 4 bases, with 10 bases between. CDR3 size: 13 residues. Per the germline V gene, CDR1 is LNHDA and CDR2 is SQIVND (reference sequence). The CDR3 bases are TGTGCCAGTAATGAACAAGTTAATGAAAAACTGTTTTTT. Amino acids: CASNEQVNEKLFF.

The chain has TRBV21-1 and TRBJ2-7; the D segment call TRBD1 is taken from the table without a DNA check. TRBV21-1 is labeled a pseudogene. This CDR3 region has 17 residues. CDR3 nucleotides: TGTGCCAGCAGCATCAGGCCGGTGGAGGGGGCGTTTTACGAGCAGTACTTC. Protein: CASSIRPVEGAFYEQYF.

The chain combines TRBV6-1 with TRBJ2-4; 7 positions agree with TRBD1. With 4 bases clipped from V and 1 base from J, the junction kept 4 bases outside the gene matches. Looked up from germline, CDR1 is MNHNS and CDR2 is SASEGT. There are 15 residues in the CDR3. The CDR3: CASSADRVAKNIQYF. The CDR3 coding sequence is TGTGCCAGCAGTGCCGACAGGGTGGCCAAAAACATTCAGTACTTC.

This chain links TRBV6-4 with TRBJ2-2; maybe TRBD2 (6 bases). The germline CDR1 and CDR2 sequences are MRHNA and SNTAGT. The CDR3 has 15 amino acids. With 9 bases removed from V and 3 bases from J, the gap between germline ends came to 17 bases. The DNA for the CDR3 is TGTGCCAGTTCCAAGGAGGGGAGTGACACCGGGGAGCTGTTTTTT. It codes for CASSKEGSDTGELFF.

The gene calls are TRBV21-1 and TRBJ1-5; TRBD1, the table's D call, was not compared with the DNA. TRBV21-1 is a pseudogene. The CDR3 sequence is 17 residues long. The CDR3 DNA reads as TGTGCCAGCACCCAACAATTCCCCGGGACAAAGAATCAGCCCCAGCATTTT. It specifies CASTQQFPGTKNQPQHF.

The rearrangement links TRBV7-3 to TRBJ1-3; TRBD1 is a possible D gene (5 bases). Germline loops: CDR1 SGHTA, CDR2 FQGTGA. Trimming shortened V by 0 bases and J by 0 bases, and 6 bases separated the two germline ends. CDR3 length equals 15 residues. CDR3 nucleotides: TGTGCCAGCAGCTTAACTGGGGGCTCTGGAAACACCATATATTTT. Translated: CASSLTGGSGNTIYF.

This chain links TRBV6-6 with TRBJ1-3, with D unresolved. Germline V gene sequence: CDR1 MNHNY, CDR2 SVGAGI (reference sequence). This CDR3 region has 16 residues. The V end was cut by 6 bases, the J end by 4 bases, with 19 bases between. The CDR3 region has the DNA TGTGCCAGCAGCTCCAGCAGAGGGTCCGGAGGAAACACCATATATTTT. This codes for CASSSSRGSGGNTIYF.

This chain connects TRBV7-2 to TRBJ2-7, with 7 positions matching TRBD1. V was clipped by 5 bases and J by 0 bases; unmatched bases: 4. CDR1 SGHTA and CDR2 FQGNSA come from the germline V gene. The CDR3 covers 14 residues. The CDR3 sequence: CASSPGQSSYEQYF. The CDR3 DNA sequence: TGTGCCAGCAGCCCGGGACAGAGCTCCTACGAGCAGTACTTC.

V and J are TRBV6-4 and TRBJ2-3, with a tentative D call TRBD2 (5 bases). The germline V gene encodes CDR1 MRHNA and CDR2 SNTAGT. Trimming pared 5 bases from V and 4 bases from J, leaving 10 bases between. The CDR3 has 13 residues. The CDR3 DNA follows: TGTGCCAGCAGTCCTCTAGCACCAGATACGCAGTATTTT. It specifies CASSPLAPDTQYF.

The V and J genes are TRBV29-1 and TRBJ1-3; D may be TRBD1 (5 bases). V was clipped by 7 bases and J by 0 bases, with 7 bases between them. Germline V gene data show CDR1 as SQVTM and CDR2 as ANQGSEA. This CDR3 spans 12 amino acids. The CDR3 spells CSGGDSGNTIYF. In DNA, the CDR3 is TGCAGCGGAGGGGACTCTGGAAACACCATATATTTT.

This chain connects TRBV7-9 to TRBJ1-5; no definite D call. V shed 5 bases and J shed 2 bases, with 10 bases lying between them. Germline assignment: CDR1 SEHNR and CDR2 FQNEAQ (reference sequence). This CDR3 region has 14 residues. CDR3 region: CASSLGWGNQPQHF. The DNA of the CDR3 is TGTGCCAGCAGCCTAGGTTGGGGCAATCAGCCCCAGCATTTT.

CDR3 loop: CASGLDATGTRQFF. CDR3 nucleotides: TGTGCTAGTGGTTTGGACGCGACCGGGACTAGACAGTTCTTC. V is TRBV12-5 and J is TRBJ2-1; TRBD2 aligns across 8 bases. Germline values: CDR1 LGHNT, CDR2 FRNRAP. V lost 1 base and J lost 13; bases outside the gene matches: 9. The CDR3 loop spans 14 amino acids.

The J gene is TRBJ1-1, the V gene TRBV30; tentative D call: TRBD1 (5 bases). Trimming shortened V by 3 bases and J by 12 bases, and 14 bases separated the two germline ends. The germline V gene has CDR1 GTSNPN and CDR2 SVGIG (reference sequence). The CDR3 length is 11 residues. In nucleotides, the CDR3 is TGTGCCTGGAGAGTGGGGACCGCAACTTTCTTT. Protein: CAWRVGTATFF. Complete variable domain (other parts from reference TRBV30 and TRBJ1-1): SQTIHQWPATLVQPVGSPLSLECTVEGTSNPNLYWYRQAAGRGLQLLFYSVGIGQISSEVPQNLSASRPQDRQFILSSKKLLLSDSGFYLCAWRVGTATFFGQGTRLTVV.

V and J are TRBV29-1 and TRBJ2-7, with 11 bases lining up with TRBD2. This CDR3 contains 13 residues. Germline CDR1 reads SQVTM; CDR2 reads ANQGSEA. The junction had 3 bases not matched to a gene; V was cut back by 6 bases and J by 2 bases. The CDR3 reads CSVLAGGTYEQYF. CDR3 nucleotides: TGCAGCGTCCTAGCGGGAGGAACCTACGAGCAGTACTTC.

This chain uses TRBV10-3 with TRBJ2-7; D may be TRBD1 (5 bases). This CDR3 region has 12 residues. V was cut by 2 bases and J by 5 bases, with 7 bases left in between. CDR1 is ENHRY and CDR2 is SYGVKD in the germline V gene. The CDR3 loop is CAISEVGDEQYF. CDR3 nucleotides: TGTGCCATCAGTGAGGTAGGGGACGAGCAGTACTTC.

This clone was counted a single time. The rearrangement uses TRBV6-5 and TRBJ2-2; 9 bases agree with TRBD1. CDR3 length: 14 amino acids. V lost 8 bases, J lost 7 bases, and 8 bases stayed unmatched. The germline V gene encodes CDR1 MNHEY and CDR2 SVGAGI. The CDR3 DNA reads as TGTGCCAGCGGGAGACAGGGGGGTATCGGGGAGCTGTTTTTT. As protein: CASGRQGGIGELFF.

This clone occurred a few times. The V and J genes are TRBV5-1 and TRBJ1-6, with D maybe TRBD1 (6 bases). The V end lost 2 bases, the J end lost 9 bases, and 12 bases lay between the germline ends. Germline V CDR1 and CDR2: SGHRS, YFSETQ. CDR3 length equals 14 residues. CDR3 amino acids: CASSLGGGLSPLHF. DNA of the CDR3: TGCGCCAGCAGCTTAGGAGGGGGACTTTCACCCCTCCACTTT.

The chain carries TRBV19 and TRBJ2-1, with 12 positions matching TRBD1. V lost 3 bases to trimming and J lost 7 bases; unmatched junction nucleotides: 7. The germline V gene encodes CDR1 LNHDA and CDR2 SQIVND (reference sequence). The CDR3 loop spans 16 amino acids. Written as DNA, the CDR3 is TGTGCCAGTAGTATGTTCATGGGACAGGGGGCGAATGAGCAGTTCTTC. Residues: CASSMFMGQGANEQFF.

CDR3 loop: CASSWGDRDQAFF. The CDR3 DNA follows: TGCGCCAGCAGTTGGGGGGACAGGGATCAAGCTTTCTTT. The rearrangement joins TRBV5-1 to TRBJ1-1; 9 bases fit TRBD1. CDR1 is SGHRS, CDR2 YFSETQ, per germline. The J segment lost 9 bases and the V segment lost 5 bases, leaving 8 bases of the junction unmatched. The CDR3 length is 13 residues. Based on the CDR3 plus reference TRBV5-1 and TRBJ1-1, the full variable domain is KAGVTQTPRYLIKTRGQQVTLSCSPISGHRSVSWYQQTPGQGLQFLFEYFSETQRNKGNFPGRFSGRQFSNSRSEMNVSTLELGDSALYLCASSWGDRDQAFFGQGTRLTVV.

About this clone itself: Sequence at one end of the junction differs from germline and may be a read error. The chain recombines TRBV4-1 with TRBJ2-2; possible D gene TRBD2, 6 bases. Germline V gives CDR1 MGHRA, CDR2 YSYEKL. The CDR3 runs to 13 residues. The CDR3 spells CASSPEGIRELFF. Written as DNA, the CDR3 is TGTGCCAGCAGCCCGGAAGGGATCCGGGAGCTGTTTTTC.

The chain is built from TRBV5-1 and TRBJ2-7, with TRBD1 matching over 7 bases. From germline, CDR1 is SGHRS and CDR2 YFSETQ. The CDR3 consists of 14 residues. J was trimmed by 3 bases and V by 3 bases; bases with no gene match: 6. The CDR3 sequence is CASSSGTVSYEQYF. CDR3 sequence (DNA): TGCGCCAGCAGCTCCGGGACAGTCAGCTACGAGCAGTACTTC.

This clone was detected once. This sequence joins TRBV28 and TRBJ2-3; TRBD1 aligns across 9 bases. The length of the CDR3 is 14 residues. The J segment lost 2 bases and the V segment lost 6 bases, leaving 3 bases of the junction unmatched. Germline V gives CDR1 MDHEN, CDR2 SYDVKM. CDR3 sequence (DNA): TGTGCCAGCAGCGGGACAGGGATCACAGATACGCAGTATTTT. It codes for CASSGTGITDTQYF.

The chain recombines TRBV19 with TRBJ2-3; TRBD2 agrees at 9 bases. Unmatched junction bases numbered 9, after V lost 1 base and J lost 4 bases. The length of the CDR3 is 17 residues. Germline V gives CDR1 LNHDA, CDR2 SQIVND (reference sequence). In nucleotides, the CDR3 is TGTGCCAGTAGTATAGCACCGGGACTAGCTTTGTCAGATACGCAGTATTTT. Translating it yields CASSIAPGLALSDTQYF. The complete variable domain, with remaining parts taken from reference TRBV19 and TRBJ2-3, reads DGGITQSPKYLFRKEGQNVTLSCEQNLNHDAMYWYRQDPGQGLRLIYYSQIVNDFQKGDIAEGYSVSREKKESFPLTVTSAQKNPTAFYLCASSIAPGLALSDTQYFGPGTRLTVL.

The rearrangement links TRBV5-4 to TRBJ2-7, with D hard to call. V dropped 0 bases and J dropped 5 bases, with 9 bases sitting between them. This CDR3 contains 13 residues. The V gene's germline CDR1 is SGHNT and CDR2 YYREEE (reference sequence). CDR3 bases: TGTGCCAGCAGCTTGGTGTTCAGCCACGAGCAGTACTTC. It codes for CASSLVFSHEQYF.